This TCR beta chain emerged from a study of T cell repertoires in aging, cancer and after chemotherapy. At the level of the study: Over several months to years, re-sampled healthy donor repertoires clearly shared clones. Study-level findings and limits: Across the chemotherapy interval, each cancer cohort showed higher median generation probability, suggesting thymic rebound.

Per the germline V gene, CDR1 is SGHNT and CDR2 is YYREEE (reference sequence). This CDR3 comprises 14 residues. Concerning this clonotype: As yet, its antigen is unknown. The junction shows a germline mismatch at one end, possibly a read error.

Rearranged V-D-J TRB sequences were amplified with a mixed TRB-A/B primer pool. Each CDR3 protein is one row after TCRdb ran MiXCR on the multiplex PCR reads. The data hold more than 9,000 distinct CDR3 sequences, with 30% to 40% observed a single time. TCR beta rearrangements were amplified from peripheral blood genomic DNA. The chain carries TRBV5-4 and TRBJ1-1; D is unresolved. The sequencing sample was made of blood. This TCR was recovered from a human donor in good health. DNA for the CDR3: TGCGCCAGCAGCTTGGACGGTCTCGGGGTTGAAGCTTTCTTT. Translated: CASSLDGLGVEAFF.